The following is a TCR beta chain sequence with its context. No cognate antigen has been identified for it. Base quality data are lacking; no much larger clone is found one base away. TCR-beta CDR3 regions were amplified from genomic DNA by a two-step multiplex PCR, with the second step adding Illumina-compatible adaptors. TCR-beta immunosequencing was performed on an Illumina platform as a commercial immunoSEQ service. The source study handled its data this way. Repertoires were described by productive clonality and by Top 10 Clones, which is the percentage of T-cell templates coming from the ten most frequent sequences. Values for productive clonality spanned 0 to 1, where a value of 1 indicated a monoclonal population. Sequences comprising at least 0.1% of tumour T-cell templates but absent from matched non-adjacent lung were defined as tumour-associated clones and were identified via log10 scatter plots. Student's t-tests were used for two-group comparisons, ANOVA was used for stages, and linear regression was used for relationships, with analyses conducted in GraphPad Prism7 and R. In TCRdb, the immuneACCESS table is reduced to in-frame sequences with V and J assigned. These tables do not hold every clone; where another copy was compared, an unresolved V gene accounts for under half, and the others remain unexplained. V, J and clone size were drawn from that table, and D and trimming were deduced from the DNA. Within this sample are fewer than 6,000 clones, with roughly 73% of them counted one time only. The top ten clones comprise less than 8% of the sample.

According to the germline V gene (reference sequence), CDR1 reads LNHDA and CDR2 reads SQIVND. At the junction V is shortened by 7 bases and J by 10 bases; bases outside the gene matches: 12. The CDR3 measures 15 amino acids from cysteine to phenylalanine. Only the CDR3 part of the read is kept: 45 bases, read in frame from the first base. From frozen aliquots of unsorted single-cell suspensions, genomic DNA was isolated using the QIAamp DNA kit. The tumour samples consisted of surgically resected non-small cell lung cancer tissue. Tissues were received within 2 hours of resection and were immediately processed into single-cell suspensions. Tissue was mechanically dissociated and enzymatically digested with DNase I, collagenase I and hyaluronidase for approximately 30 minutes at 37 °C, then filtered and RBC-lysed. The record originates from a study of immune cell composition in non-small cell lung cancer (dated by TCRdb to about 2017). With respect to the entire study: Histologic subtype, mainly lung adenocarcinoma or squamous cell carcinoma, was assigned on the basis of H&E together with p63, CK5, Napsin A and TTF-1 immunohistochemistry. TCR-beta sequencing from Adaptive Biotechnologies was done on 32 to 35 paired sets of NSCLC tumour and non-adjacent lung specimens and on more than 25 tumour-only specimens. Supplementary cohort #1, around nine lung adenocarcinoma cases, had paired tumour/lung TCR-beta sequencing and TIL populations generated to assess tumour reactivity. Four tumour specimens that had TCR-beta data belonged to rare histological subtypes and were left out of the subtype comparisons. Findings and caveats that apply to the study as a whole: Lung squamous cell carcinoma tumours had significantly higher Top 10 clone scores and productive clonality than lung adenocarcinoma tumours. Smoking pack-years did not significantly correlate with tumour TCR-beta clonality. The reactivity cohort was only about ten cases, and tumour-reactive clones were not shown to share sequences with the dominant in vivo tumour-associated clones. Nearly half of NSCLC cases had tumour-associated clones >0.5%, with roughly 76% of squamous carcinomas showing such clones compared with roughly 30% of adenocarcinomas. In some 11 adenocarcinoma cases, maximal tumour-associated clone frequency correlated strongly with TIL tumour reactivity, whereas overall clonality did not.

This clonotype was obtained from a human donor with non-small cell lung cancer. The chain was built from TRBV19 and TRBJ1-6; 8 bases in the junction line up with TRBD1. Material for sequencing was lung tumor tissue. CDR3 loop: CASKDREDFGSPLHF. The bases read TGTGCCAGTAAGGACAGGGAAGATTTCGGCTCACCCCTCCACTTT.